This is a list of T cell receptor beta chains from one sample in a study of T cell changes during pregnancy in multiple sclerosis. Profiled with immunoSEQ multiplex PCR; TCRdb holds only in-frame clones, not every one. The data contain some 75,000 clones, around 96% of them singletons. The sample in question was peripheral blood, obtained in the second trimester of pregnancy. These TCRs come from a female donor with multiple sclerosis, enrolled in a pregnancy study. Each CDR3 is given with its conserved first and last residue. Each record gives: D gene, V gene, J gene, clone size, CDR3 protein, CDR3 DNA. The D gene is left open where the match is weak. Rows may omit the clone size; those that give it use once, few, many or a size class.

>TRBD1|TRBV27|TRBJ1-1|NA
CASSLQGTGVFEAFF
TGTGCCAGCAGTTTGCAAGGGACAGGGGTATTCGAAGCTTTCTTT
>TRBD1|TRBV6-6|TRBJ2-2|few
CASSYGTGRNTGELFF
TGTGCCAGCAGTTACGGGACAGGGCGAAACACCGGGGAGCTGTTTTTT
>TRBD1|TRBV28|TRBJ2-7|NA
CASRPLGQYEQYF
TGTGCCAGCAGACCCCTGGGACAGTACGAGCAGTACTTC
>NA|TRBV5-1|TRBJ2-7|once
CASRFDSDSYEQYF
TGCGCCAGCCGATTTGACAGCGACTCCTACGAGCAGTACTTC
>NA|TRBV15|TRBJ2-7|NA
CATSPWGGVSYEQYF
TGTGCCACCAGCCCTTGGGGGGGCGTCTCCTACGAGCAGTACTTC
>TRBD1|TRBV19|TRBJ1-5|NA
CASSVNQGAGSNQPQHF
TGTGCCAGTAGTGTAAACCAGGGGGCGGGGAGCAATCAGCCCCAGCATTTT
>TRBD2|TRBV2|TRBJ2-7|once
CATRTSGSYEQYF
TGTGCCACCCGGACTAGCGGGAGCTACGAGCAGTACTTC
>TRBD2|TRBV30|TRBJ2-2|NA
CAWGTSPTGELFF
TGTGCCTGGGGGACTAGCCCGACCGGGGAGCTGTTTTTT
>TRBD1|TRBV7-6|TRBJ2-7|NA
CASSNQRGTGAYEQYF
TGTGCCAGCAGCAACCAACGGGGCACAGGGGCCTACGAGCAGTACTTC
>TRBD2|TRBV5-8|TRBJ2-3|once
CASSNPGTSSSDTQYF
TGTGCCAGCAGCAATCCGGGGACTAGCAGTTCCGATACGCAGTATTTT
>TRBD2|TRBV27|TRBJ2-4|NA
CASSLAGGLAKNIQYF
TGTGCCAGCAGCTTAGCGGGGGGGTTAGCCAAAAACATTCAGTACTTC
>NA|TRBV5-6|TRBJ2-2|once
CASSFTGDTGELFF
TGTGCCAGCAGCTTCACGGGGGACACCGGGGAGCTGTTTTTT
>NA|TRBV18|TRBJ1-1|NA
CASSPPVWGRANTEAFF
TGTGCCAGCTCACCACCGGTCTGGGGCAGGGCAAACACTGAAGCTTTCTTT
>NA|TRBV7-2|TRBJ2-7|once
CASSPRTDYEQYF
TGTGCCAGCAGCCCCAGGACAGACTACGAGCAGTACTTC